This T cell receptor (beta chain) was identified in a study of cytomegalovirus exposure and HLA in healthy donors. Sequencing was performed with immunoSEQ multiplex PCR; in TCRdb, only in-frame clones are kept and a portion is missing. Among under 150,000 clones listed, around 87% were seen once. This clone occurred a few times. What it binds is not known. General study findings and limits: Many donors carried some public TCRs, although rarity characterized most TCR sequences.

The germline CDR1 and CDR2 sequences are SGHAT and FQNNGV. The CDR3 extends over 15 amino acids. V shed 4 bases and J 0 bases; nucleotides not matched to a gene: 6. The TCR originated in a man between 18 and 35 years old in good health and CMV-seropositive. The genes are TRBV11-2 and TRBJ2-7; 7 bases are shared with TRBD1. Sequencing used PBMCs. The CDR3 region is CASSWGQTHSYEQYF. For the CDR3, the DNA is TGTGCCAGCAGCTGGGGACAGACTCACTCCTACGAGCAGTACTTC. Complete variable domain (other parts from reference TRBV11-2 and TRBJ2-7): EAGVAQSPRYKIIEKRQSVAFWCNPISGHATLYWYQQILGQGPKLLIQFQNNGVVDDSQLPKDRFSAERLKGVDSTLKIQPAKLEDSAVYLCASSWGQTHSYEQYFGPGTRLTVT.